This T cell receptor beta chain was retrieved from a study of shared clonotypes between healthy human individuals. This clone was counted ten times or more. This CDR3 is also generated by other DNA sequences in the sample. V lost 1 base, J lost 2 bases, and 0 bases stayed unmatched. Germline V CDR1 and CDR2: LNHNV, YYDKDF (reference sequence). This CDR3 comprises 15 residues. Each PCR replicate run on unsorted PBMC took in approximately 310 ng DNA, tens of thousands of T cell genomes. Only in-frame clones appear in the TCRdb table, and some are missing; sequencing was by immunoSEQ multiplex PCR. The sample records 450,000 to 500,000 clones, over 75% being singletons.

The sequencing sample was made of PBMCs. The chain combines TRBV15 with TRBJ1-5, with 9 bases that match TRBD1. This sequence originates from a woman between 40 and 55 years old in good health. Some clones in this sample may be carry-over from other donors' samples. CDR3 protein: CATSRGQGGNQPQHF. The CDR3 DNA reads TGTGCCACCAGCAGAGGACAGGGGGGCAATCAGCCCCAGCATTTT.